These T cell receptor beta chains were read from a single sample in a study of T cell changes during pregnancy in multiple sclerosis. Sequenced by immunoSEQ multiplex PCR; TCRdb stores in-frame clones only, minus some. This sample has more than 60,000 clones; 75% to 95% occur once, and the top ten carry about 0.9%. Specimen: peripheral blood, collected before pregnancy. These receptors came from a female donor with multiple sclerosis, enrolled in a pregnancy study. Each CDR3 is given with its conserved first and last residue. A D gene is named only where the DNA matches it firmly. Only part of the rows carry a size: once, few, many, or a class if the clone is expanded.

v_call,j_call,clone_size,d_call,cdr3_nt,cdr3_aa
TRBV4-2,TRBJ2-1,few,TRBD2,TGTGCCAGCAGCCACCCCGGGGAGGGAAATGAGCAGTTCTTC,CASSHPGEGNEQFF
TRBV10-3,TRBJ1-5,.,TRBD1,TGTGCCATCAGGTCATCAGGACAGGGGGAATCCCAGCCCCAGCATTTT,CAIRSSGQGESQPQHF
TRBV4-2,TRBJ2-7,once,.,TGTGCCAGCAGCAGGGGACAAGGGGAATACGAGCAGTACTTC,CASSRGQGEYEQYF
TRBV7-9,TRBJ2-5,.,TRBD1,TGTGCCAGCAGCACCGGGACAGGGCAAATAGAGACCCAGTACTTC,CASSTGTGQIETQYF
TRBV5-8,TRBJ2-7,.,TRBD1,TGTGCCAGTTCTGACAGGGGCTCCTACGAGCAGTACTTC,CASSDRGSYEQYF
TRBV7-2,TRBJ2-3,.,TRBD2,TGTGCCAGCAGTTTTCGACTAGCGGGGAACCTCAAAACAGATACGCAGTATTTT,CASSFRLAGNLKTDTQYF
TRBV7-9,TRBJ1-1,.,TRBD1,TGTGCCAGCAGCAAGACAGGGGGCACTGAAGCTTTCTTT,CASSKTGGTEAFF
TRBV28,TRBJ2-7,.,TRBD1,TGTGCCAGCAGTCCCCGGGACAGGGGATCCTACGAGCAGTACTTC,CASSPRDRGSYEQYF
TRBV7-9,TRBJ2-1,once,.,TGTGCCAGCAGCGCGACAGGTTCCCATGAGCAGTTCTTC,CASSATGSHEQFF
TRBV6-6,TRBJ1-2,.,.,TGTGCCAGCAGTTACTCCGGGGACTATGGCTACACCTTC,CASSYSGDYGYTF
TRBV18,TRBJ2-7,.,.,TGTGCCAGCTCACCGGGCAGCGCACAGGGAGCCTACGAGCAGTACTTC,CASSPGSAQGAYEQYF
TRBV19,TRBJ1-1,.,.,TGTGCCAGTAGTCTTCCTCAGGGTCCGAACACTGAAGCTTTCTTT,CASSLPQGPNTEAFF
TRBV7-3,TRBJ2-3,.,.,TGTGCCAGCAGCCCAAGGGGTAGTCCCACAGATACGCAGTATTTT,CASSPRGSPTDTQYF
TRBV5-6,TRBJ2-2,.,.,TGTGCCAGCAGGTATCGGTCTATTAACACCGGGGAGCTGTTTTTT,CASRYRSINTGELFF
TRBV5-6,TRBJ1-2,.,.,TGTGCCAGCAGCTTGGGCCAGGGGAGGGATGGCTACACCTTC,CASSLGQGRDGYTF
TRBV29-1,TRBJ1-2,.,.,TGCAGCGTTATCTCGGCTAACGGGTATGGCTACACCTTC,CSVISANGYGYTF
TRBV27,TRBJ2-2,.,.,TGTGCCAGCAGTTTTTTGGACAATGCGAACACCGGGGAGCTGTTTTTT,CASSFLDNANTGELFF
TRBV13,TRBJ1-3,.,.,TGTGCCAGCAGCCCCAACGTCGGGGAGAATGGTGGAAACACCATATATTTT,CASSPNVGENGGNTIYF
TRBV5-1,TRBJ2-3,.,.,TGCGCCAGCAGCGCGAGGGGGACGGAGACAGATACGCAGTATTTT,CASSARGTETDTQYF
TRBV23-1,TRBJ2-7,.,.,TGCGCCAGCAGTACAGGAGACTCCTACGAGCAGTACTTC,CASSTGDSYEQYF
TRBV4-3,TRBJ1-2,.,TRBD1,TGCGCCAGCAGCCAAGAACCGGGACAGGGTGTCTACTACACCTTC,CASSQEPGQGVYYTF
TRBV18,TRBJ2-1,.,TRBD1,TGTGCCAGCTCACCCCTAATTGCCCAGGGGGCAGGCAATGAGCAGTTCTTC,CASSPLIAQGAGNEQFF
TRBV7-3,TRBJ1-1,.,.,TGTGCCAGCAGCGCACAGGTGAACACTGAAGCTTTCTTT,CASSAQVNTEAFF
TRBV7-2,TRBJ2-2,once,.,TGTGCCAGCAGCTTAGAAAACACAAACACCGGGGAGCTGTTTTTT,CASSLENTNTGELFF
TRBV9,TRBJ2-3,once,.,TGTGCCAGCAGCGTAGATGGCACGAGGACAGATACGCAGTATTTT,CASSVDGTRTDTQYF
TRBV27,TRBJ1-2,.,TRBD1,TGTGCCAGCAGTTTGGGACAGGGATATGGCTACACCTTC,CASSLGQGYGYTF
TRBV7-9,TRBJ1-2,.,.,TGTGCCAGCGAATCTGGGGGCGGTGGCTACACCTTC,CASESGGGGYTF
TRBV5-1,TRBJ2-3,.,.,TGCGCCAGCAGCTTGGGTGGCAGGGATACAGATACGCAGTATTTT,CASSLGGRDTDTQYF
TRBV9,TRBJ2-1,.,TRBD1,TGTGCCAGCAGCCACCACAGCTCAGGGGGCTCTTCCTACAATGAGCAGTTCTTC,CASSHHSSGGSSYNEQFF
TRBV19,TRBJ1-2,.,.,TGTGCCAGTAGTACCAACCCCGGGAACTATGGCTACACCTTC,CASSTNPGNYGYTF
TRBV5-6,TRBJ2-5,.,.,TGTGCCAGCAGCATAAGACAGATCCAAGAGACCCAGTACTTC,CASSIRQIQETQYF
TRBV5-4,TRBJ2-1,.,TRBD1,TGTGCCAGCAGCCCCGGGACAGGGAAGAGGGGGATGGGGAATGAGCAGTTCTTC,CASSPGTGKRGMGNEQFF
TRBV2,TRBJ2-7,.,.,TGTGCCAGCAGTTCCAGGATTTCCTCCTACGAGCAGTACTTC,CASSSRISSYEQYF